The sample holds many counts of the clone carrying this T cell receptor (beta chain). Germline loops: CDR1 SQVTM, CDR2 ANQGSEA. The CDR3 has 11 amino acids. V was trimmed by 8 bases and J by 3 bases, leaving 10 bases between them. This sample is drawn from a study of T-cell memory formation after mild COVID-19. TCRdb reanalysed the 5' RACE reads using MiXCR and keeps one entry per CDR3 protein. There are about 38,000 distinct CDR3 sequences in the sample; 11% occur only once, and just under 30% lies in the top ten. The source is a man younger than 35 who had mild COVID-19 (a few samples of this study predate the infection). Cell type and time point are not known. Source material: PBMCs or a T cell subset sorted from them (not recorded which). The V and J genes are TRBV29-1 and TRBJ1-1; D is unresolved. The CDR3 coding sequence is TGCAGCTCCACAGTCTACACTGAAGCTTTCTTT. Residues: CSSTVYTEAFF.